The following is a T cell receptor (beta chain) sequence with its context. The data were produced by immunoSEQ multiplex PCR, yet TCRdb's version contains in-frame clones alone and is incomplete. The sample carries tens of thousands of clones, over 80% recorded once. The data are from a study of blood T cell repertoires in COVID-19. Across the whole study: PBMCs, B-cell-depleted T cells, or T cells provided the cDNA or gDNA that made up the material.

V was shortened by 5 bases and J by 2 bases, with 19 bases between the two germline ends. This CDR3 region has 16 residues. Germline assignment: CDR1 SEHNR and CDR2 FQNEAQ (reference sequence). This clonotype was obtained from a human donor in a cohort sampled during active COVID-19. This rearrangement joins TRBV7-9 to TRBJ2-7, with D perhaps TRBD1 (5 bases). Material: peripheral blood. DNA for the CDR3: TGTGCCAGCAGCCTCCGAAAAGACAGTTTAACCTACGAGCAGTACTTC. Its protein is CASSLRKDSLTYEQYF.